This TCR beta chain came from a study of blood T cells in healthy people across ages. In this sample, this clonotype turned up a few times. No antigen is known for it. Study-wide findings and caveats: Age brought a roughly linear fall in TCR beta diversity measured per million T cells.

The V gene's germline CDR1 is SGHTA and CDR2 FQGTGA. The CDR3 contains 15 residues. V trimming: 5 bases; J trimming: 2 bases; junction bases outside the gene matches: 5. Through a sample-barcoded 5' primer and a J-beta primer mix, a second PCR was run for roughly 7 to 11 cycles. Sequencing recovered at least 3 million CDR3-containing paired-end reads from each sample. TCRdb re-derived calls from the 5' RACE reads in MiXCR, one entry per CDR3 protein. The data contain over 700,000 distinct CDR3 sequences, roughly 25% of them seen just once; the ten biggest clones take up more than 7.5%. This sample was shared with a second study, whose subject was T cells of mothers and their children.

The chain couples TRBV7-3 to TRBJ2-3; 9 bases align to TRBD2. The sequence came from a boy between 10 and 17 years old in good health. The sample consisted of blood. The CDR3 spells CASSPRGLATDTQYF. CDR3 bases: TGTGCCAGCAGCCCAAGGGGACTAGCCACAGATACGCAGTATTTT.